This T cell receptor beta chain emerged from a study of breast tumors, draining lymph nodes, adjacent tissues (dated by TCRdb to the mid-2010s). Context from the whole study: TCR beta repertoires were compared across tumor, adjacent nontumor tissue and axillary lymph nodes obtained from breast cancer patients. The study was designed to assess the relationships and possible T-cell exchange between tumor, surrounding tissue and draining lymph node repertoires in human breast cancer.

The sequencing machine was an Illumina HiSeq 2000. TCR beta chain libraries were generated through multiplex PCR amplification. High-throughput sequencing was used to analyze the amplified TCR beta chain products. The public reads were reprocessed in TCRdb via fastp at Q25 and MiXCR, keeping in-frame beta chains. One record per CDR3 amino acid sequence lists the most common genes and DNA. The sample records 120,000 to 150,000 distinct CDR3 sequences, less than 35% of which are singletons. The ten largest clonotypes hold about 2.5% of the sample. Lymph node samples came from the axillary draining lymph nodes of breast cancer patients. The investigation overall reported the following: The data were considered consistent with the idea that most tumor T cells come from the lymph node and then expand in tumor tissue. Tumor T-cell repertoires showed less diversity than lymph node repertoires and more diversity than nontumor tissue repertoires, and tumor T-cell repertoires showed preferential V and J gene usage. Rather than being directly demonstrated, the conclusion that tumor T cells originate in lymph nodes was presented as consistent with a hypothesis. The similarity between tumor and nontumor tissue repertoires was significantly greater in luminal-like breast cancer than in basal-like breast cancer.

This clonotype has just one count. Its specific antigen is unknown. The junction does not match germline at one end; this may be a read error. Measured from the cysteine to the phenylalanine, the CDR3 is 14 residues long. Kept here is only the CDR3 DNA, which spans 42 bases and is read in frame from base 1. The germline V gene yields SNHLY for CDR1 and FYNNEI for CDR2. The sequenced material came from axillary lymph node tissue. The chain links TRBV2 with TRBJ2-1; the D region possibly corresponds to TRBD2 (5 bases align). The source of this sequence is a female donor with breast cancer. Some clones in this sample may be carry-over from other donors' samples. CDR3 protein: CASKNSDSYNEQFF. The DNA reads TGTGCCAGCAAAAATAGCGACTCCTACAATGAGCAGTTCTTT. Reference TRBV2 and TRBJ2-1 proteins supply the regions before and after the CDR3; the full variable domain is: EPEVTQTPSHQVTQMGQEVILRCVPISNHLYFYWYRQILGQKVEFLVSFYNNEISEKSEIFDDQFSVERPDGSNFTLKIRSTKLEDSAMYFCASKNSDSYNEQFFGPGTRLTVL.